This TCR beta chain was recorded in a study of monozygotic twins with inflammatory bowel disease. The unique tags termed UMIs, each holding a 6-nucleotide sample barcode, were added by means of template switching. The study subjected TCRalpha and TCRbeta cDNA to two nested PCRs of about 17 and 10 cycles. TCRdb re-analyzed the 5' RACE reads; it lists each CDR3 protein once, without DNA. The sample's table shows approximately 390,000 distinct CDR3 sequences. CDR1 SGHAT and CDR2 FQNNGV come from the germline V gene. The CDR3 totals 16 residues. The TCR sequence derives from a human donor with ulcerative colitis or Crohn's disease, or a healthy co-twin of an affected twin (not recorded which). Sequenced material: blood. The chain combines TRBV11-2 with TRBJ2-7; TCRdb reports TRBD1, a call that lacks DNA to check it against. CDR3: CASSLGGGAHPYEQYF.